This entry lists 20 T cell receptor beta chains sequenced from one sample in a study of cytomegalovirus exposure and HLA in healthy donors (dated by TCRdb to the late 2010s). The library was produced with the immunoSEQ multiplex PCR assay. The multiplex PCR relied on a mix of 60 forward primers for TCR Vbeta segments and 13 reverse primers for TCR Jbeta segments. Imported from immuneACCESS, the table was reduced by TCRdb to in-frame sequences with V and J called. These copies leave out some clones; in studies compared against another copy, an unresolved V gene accounts for under half, and the cause of the remainder is not known. Recorded for this sample are fewer than 150,000 clones; around 80% of them occurred a single time. Of the sample, 4.5% to 6.5% falls within the top ten clones. Source material: PBMCs. All receptors come from a male donor in good health and CMV-seronegative.

The V and J genes are TRBV29-1 and TRBJ1-5; 9 bases agree with TRBD1. Germline V gene sequence: CDR1 SQVTM, CDR2 ANQGSEA. The V segment lost 6 bases and the J segment 6 bases; nucleotides outside the gene matches: 6. CDR3 size: 13 residues. CDR3 protein: CSVGQGLSQPQHF. In DNA form, the CDR3 reads TGCAGCGTGGGACAGGGACTAAGTCAGCCCCAGCATTTT.

This clone came up once. The chain uses TRBV7-8 and TRBJ1-5; TRBD1 aligns across 9 bases. CDR1 is SGHVS, CDR2 FQNEAQ, per germline. This CDR3 contains 15 residues. Trimming at V came to 7 bases and at J to 7 bases, leaving 11 bases not matched to a gene. CDR3 nucleotide sequence: TGTGCCAGCAACCCTGGGACAGGGAAGGGACAGCCCCAGCATTTT. This sequence encodes CASNPGTGKGQPQHF.

V gene TRBV5-5 combines with J gene TRBJ2-7, with TRBD1 identical over 7 bases. Germline V gene sequence: CDR1 SGHKS, CDR2 YYEKEE (reference sequence). The ends lost 0 bases at V and 0 bases at J; junction bases unmatched: 6. This CDR3 spans 16 amino acids. CDR3 DNA sequence: TGTGCCAGCAGCTTGGCCACGGGGACAGTCTCCTACGAGCAGTACTTC. Protein: CASSLATGTVSYEQYF.

The chain couples TRBV13 to TRBJ2-1; 8 bases align to TRBD1. Trimming removed 5 bases from V and 8 bases from J; junction bases left unmatched: 11. Germline lookup yields CDR1 PRHDT and CDR2 FYEKMQ (reference sequence). CDR3 length: 15 residues. In DNA, the CDR3 is TGTGCCAGCAGCCCCAGCGGACAGGGTTGGGATGAGCAGTTCTTC. This codes for CASSPSGQGWDEQFF.

The gene calls are TRBV5-1 and TRBJ2-5; 11 bases fit TRBD1. The CDR3 runs to 18 residues. CDR1 is SGHRS and CDR2 is YFSETQ in the germline V gene. V lost 7 bases and J lost 13; bases outside the gene matches: 27. The CDR3 reads CASETKDRGRFPISGRYF. For the CDR3, the DNA is TGCGCCAGCGAAACAAAGGACAGGGGGCGGTTTCCGATTAGTGGTCGGTACTTC.

The J gene is TRBJ1-4, the V gene TRBV19; 9 bases are shared with TRBD1. CDR3 length: 14 residues. The ends lost 7 bases at V and 8 bases at J; junction bases unmatched: 8. The germline CDR1 and CDR2 sequences are LNHDA and SQIVND (reference sequence). The CDR3 DNA reads as TGTGCCAGTACTGAACAGGGGGCGGGGGAAAAACTGTTTTTT. Amino acid sequence: CASTEQGAGEKLFF.

This rearrangement joins TRBV9 to TRBJ1-2, with 8 bases lining up with TRBD1. Germline CDR1 reads SGDLS; CDR2 reads YYNGEE. CDR3 length: 17 amino acids. V gave up 3 bases and J gave up 2 bases; unmatched junction bases: 12. In DNA form, the CDR3 reads TGTGCCAGCAGCGGGTGGGGACAGGATAAACTAAACTATGGCTACACCTTC. It codes for CASSGWGQDKLNYGYTF.

This sequence joins TRBV7-2 and TRBJ2-3; a possible D gene is TRBD1 (5 bases). This CDR3 is built from 13 residues. Germline CDR1 reads SGHTA; CDR2 reads FQGNSA. V shed 10 bases and J shed 1 base, with 12 bases lying between them. CDR3 loop: CAIAGFRTDTQYF. Written as DNA, the CDR3 is TGTGCCATTGCAGGGTTCCGCACAGATACGCAGTATTTT.

This chain connects TRBV4-3 to TRBJ2-7; TRBD1 matches 9 bases. V lost 4 bases and J lost 3; bases outside the gene matches: 7. The CDR3 is 15 amino acids. In germline, CDR1 is LGHNA, CDR2 YSLEER. CDR3 DNA: TGCGCCAGCAGCCGCGGGACAGGGATTATCTACGAGCAGTACTTC. This gives the protein CASSRGTGIIYEQYF.

The chain employs TRBV5-1 and TRBJ2-7; 9 nucleotides match TRBD1. The CDR3 loop spans 15 amino acids. Trimming cost V 4 bases and J 0 bases; bases outside gene matches: 5. Germline V gives CDR1 SGHRS, CDR2 YFSETQ. The CDR3 region has the DNA TGCGCCAGCAGCAGGGGACAGGGAAGCTCCTACGAGCAGTACTTC. Protein sequence: CASSRGQGSSYEQYF.

The table lists this clone with a few counts. The chain carries TRBV30 and TRBJ1-2; TRBD1 matches at 7 bases. CDR1 is GTSNPN, CDR2 SVGIG, per germline (reference sequence). The CDR3 is made up of 16 amino acids. The junction had 9 bases not matched to a gene; V was cut back by 2 bases and J by 0 bases. Here the CDR3 reads CAWSTSGGRANYGYTF. CDR3 coding DNA: TGTGCCTGGAGTACCTCAGGGGGTCGGGCTAACTATGGCTACACCTTC. The whole variable domain, filled in from reference TRBV30 and TRBJ1-2, reads SQTIHQWPATLVQPVGSPLSLECTVEGTSNPNLYWYRQAAGRGLQLLFYSVGIGQISSEVPQNLSASRPQDRQFILSSKKLLLSDSGFYLCAWSTSGGRANYGYTFGSGTRLTVV.

The chain uses TRBV7-8 and TRBJ2-1; weak D call: TRBD1 (5 bases). Trimming removed 0 bases from V and 6 bases from J, with 15 bases in between. CDR3 length: 16 residues. Germline V CDR1 and CDR2: SGHVS, FQNEAQ. Written as DNA, the CDR3 is TGTGCCAGCAGCTTAGCCCACGATTTCAGGGCCAATGAGCAGTTCTTC. Its protein is CASSLAHDFRANEQFF.

As regards this clone: One end of the junction varies from germline; a read error may be responsible. The V gene is TRBV5-8, the J gene TRBJ1-2; D unresolved. This CDR3 region has 13 residues. In germline, CDR1 is SGHTS, CDR2 YDEGEE. This CDR3 is CASGAVANYGHTF. In DNA, the CDR3 is TGTGCCTCGGGAGCAGTAGCTAACTATGGCCACACCTTC. Drawing the rest from reference TRBV5-8 and TRBJ1-2, the complete variable domain is EAGVTQSPTHLIKTRGQQATLRCSPISGHTSVYWYQQALGLGLQFLLWYDEGEERNRGNFPPRFSGRQFPNYSSELNVNALELEDSALYLCASGAVANYGHTFGSGTRLTVV.

V gene TRBV11-2 combines with J gene TRBJ2-5, with 8 nucleotides matching TRBD1. CDR3 length equals 13 residues. Germline V gives CDR1 SGHAT, CDR2 FQNNGV. V was pared by 3 bases and J by 5 bases, with 2 bases of the junction left unmatched. The chain's CDR3 is CASSLWTGETQYF. In nucleotides, the CDR3 is TGTGCCAGCAGCTTGTGGACAGGGGAGACCCAGTACTTC.

The chain employs TRBV28 and TRBJ2-7; possible D gene TRBD2, 5 bases. V was trimmed by 6 bases and J by 3 bases, leaving 9 bases between them. This CDR3 contains 12 residues. In germline, CDR1 is MDHEN, CDR2 SYDVKM. The CDR3, as DNA: TGTGCCAGCAGCACCGGGGTCTACGAGCAGTACTTC. Its translation: CASSTGVYEQYF.

The V gene is TRBV6-4, the J gene TRBJ1-4; 9 bases align to TRBD1. V shed 9 bases and J 7 bases; nucleotides not matched to a gene: 12. CDR3 length: 15 residues. Germline CDR1 and CDR2: MRHNA and SNTAGT. The CDR3 region is CARRLRTGVGEKLFF. The DNA of the CDR3 is TGTGCCAGAAGGTTACGGACAGGGGTGGGTGAAAAACTGTTTTTT.

The gene calls are TRBV5-1 and TRBJ1-4, with 7 bases matching TRBD1. CDR1 is SGHRS, CDR2 YFSETQ, per germline. The CDR3 sequence is 15 residues long. V shed 3 bases, J shed 5 bases, and the junction held 7 bases outside the gene matches. In DNA form, the CDR3 reads TGCGCCAGCAGCTGGACAGGAAGCCCGAATGAAAAACTGTTTTTT. It encodes CASSWTGSPNEKLFF.

The V gene is TRBV7-9, the J gene TRBJ2-3, with 8 bases fitting TRBD1. This CDR3 comprises 17 residues. Trimming took 6 bases from V and 5 from J; bases not matched to a gene: 16. Germline CDR1 SEHNR, CDR2 FQNEAQ (reference sequence). The CDR3 sequence: CASRDREVTAEGDTQYF. CDR3 DNA: TGTGCCAGCAGGGACAGGGAGGTCACAGCGGAGGGAGATACGCAGTATTTT.

This clone has a count of ten or more. This chain uses TRBV6-6 with TRBJ1-1; maybe TRBD1 (6 bases). V lost 4 bases, J lost 5 bases, and 14 bases lay in between. The CDR3 length is 14 residues. CDR1 MNHNY and CDR2 SVGAGI come from the germline V gene (reference sequence). The CDR3 coding sequence is TGTGCCAGCAGTTCCGCAGGGGTCGGGACTGAAGCTTTCTTT. It codes for CASSSAGVGTEAFF.

This chain connects TRBV10-1 to TRBJ2-3, with 10 bases aligning to TRBD2. J lost 2 bases, V lost 6 bases, and 14 bases had no gene match. This CDR3 spans 18 amino acids. Germline values: CDR1 WNHNN, CDR2 SYGVQD (reference sequence). The CDR3 DNA sequence: TGCGCCAGCAGAGCGGTCCCAGTAGCGGGGGGCGACACAGATACGCAGTATTTT. Protein: CASRAVPVAGGDTDTQYF.